The present TCR beta chain was sequenced within a study of blood T cells in healthy people across ages. PBMCs, at least 6 million per sample, were isolated. Study outcomes and limitations: Significant beta diversity loss was already apparent by age approximately 38, declining roughly linearly.

A second 7 to 11 cycle PCR used barcoded and J-beta primers. A template-switch adaptor that had 12 random nucleotides put a tag on each cDNA molecule. Using its own MiXCR run on the 5' RACE reads, TCRdb lists one record per CDR3 protein. The table lists 1,100,000 or so distinct CDR3 sequences, around 43% of them singletons. To note about this clonotype: Its cognate antigen is unknown.

Per germline, CDR1 MGHRA and CDR2 YSYEKL. Trimming stripped 4 bases from V and 0 bases from J, with 16 bases between. CDR3 size: 18 residues. The receptor comes from a woman in her sixties or seventies in good health. The sequenced sample was blood. The chain uses TRBV4-1 and TRBJ2-6; possibly TRBD2 for D (5 bases). CDR3 nucleotides: TGCGCCAGCAGCCCACGAGGGCAGGAGGTCTCTGGGGCCAACGTCCTGACTTTC. This translates into CASSPRGQEVSGANVLTF.